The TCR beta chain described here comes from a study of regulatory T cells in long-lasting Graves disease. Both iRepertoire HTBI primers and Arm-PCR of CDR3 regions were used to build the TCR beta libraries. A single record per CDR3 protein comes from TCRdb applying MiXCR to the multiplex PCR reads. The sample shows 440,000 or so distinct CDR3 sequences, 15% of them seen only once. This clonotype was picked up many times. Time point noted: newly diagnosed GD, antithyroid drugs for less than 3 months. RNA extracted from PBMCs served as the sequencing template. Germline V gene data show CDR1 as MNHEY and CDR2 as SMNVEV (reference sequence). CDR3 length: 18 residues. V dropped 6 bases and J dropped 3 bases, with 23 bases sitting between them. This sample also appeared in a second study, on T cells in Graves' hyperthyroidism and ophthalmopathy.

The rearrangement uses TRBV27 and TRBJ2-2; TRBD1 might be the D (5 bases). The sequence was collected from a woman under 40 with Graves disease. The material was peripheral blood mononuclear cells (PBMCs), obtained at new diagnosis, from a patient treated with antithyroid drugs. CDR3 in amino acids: CASSSPYRQEKHTGELFF. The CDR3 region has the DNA TGTGCCAGCAGCTCTCCCTACAGGCAGGAAAAGCACACCGGGGAGCTGTTTTTT.